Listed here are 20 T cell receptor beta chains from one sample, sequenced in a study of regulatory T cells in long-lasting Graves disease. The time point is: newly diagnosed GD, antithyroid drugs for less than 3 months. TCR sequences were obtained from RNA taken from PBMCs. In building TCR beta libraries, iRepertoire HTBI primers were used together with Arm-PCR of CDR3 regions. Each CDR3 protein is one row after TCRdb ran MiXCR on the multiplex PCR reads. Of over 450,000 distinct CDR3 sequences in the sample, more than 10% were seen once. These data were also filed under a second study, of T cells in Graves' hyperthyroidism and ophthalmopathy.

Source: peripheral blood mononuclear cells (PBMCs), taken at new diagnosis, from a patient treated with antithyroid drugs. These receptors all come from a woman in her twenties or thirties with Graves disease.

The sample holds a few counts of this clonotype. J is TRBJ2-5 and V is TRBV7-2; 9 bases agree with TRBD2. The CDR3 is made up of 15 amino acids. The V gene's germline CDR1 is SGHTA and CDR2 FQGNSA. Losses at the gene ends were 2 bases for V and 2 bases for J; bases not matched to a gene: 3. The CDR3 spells CASSLILAGQETQYF. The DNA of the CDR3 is TGTGCCAGCAGCTTAATTCTAGCGGGACAAGAGACCCAGTACTTC.

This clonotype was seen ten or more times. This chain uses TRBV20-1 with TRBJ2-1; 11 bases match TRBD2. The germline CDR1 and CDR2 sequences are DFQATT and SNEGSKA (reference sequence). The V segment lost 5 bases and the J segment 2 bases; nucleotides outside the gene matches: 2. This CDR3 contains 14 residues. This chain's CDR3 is CSALAGGAYNEQFF. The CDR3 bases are TGCAGTGCTTTAGCGGGAGGGGCCTACAATGAGCAGTTCTTC.

The CDR3 DNA is TGTGCCAGCAAGGTCACAGCTGGGGCCAACGTCCTGACTTTC. Residues: CASKVTAGANVLTF. V and J are TRBV6-2 or TRBV6-3 and TRBJ2-6; no firm D call. V was clipped by 7 bases and J by 2 bases, with 9 bases between them. The V gene's germline CDR1 is MNHEY and CDR2 SVGEGT. This CDR3 contains 14 residues.

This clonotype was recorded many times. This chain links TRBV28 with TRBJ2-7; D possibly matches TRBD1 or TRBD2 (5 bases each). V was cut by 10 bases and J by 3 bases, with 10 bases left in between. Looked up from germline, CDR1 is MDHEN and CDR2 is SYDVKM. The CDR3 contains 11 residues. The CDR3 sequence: CATGTDYEQYF. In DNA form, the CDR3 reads TGTGCCACTGGGACCGACTACGAGCAGTACTTC. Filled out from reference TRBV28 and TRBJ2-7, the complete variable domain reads DVKVTQSSRYLVKRTGEKVFLECVQDMDHENMFWYRQDPGLGLRLIYFSYDVKMKEKGDIPEGYSVSREKKERFSLILESASTNQTSMYLCATGTDYEQYFGPGTRLTVT.

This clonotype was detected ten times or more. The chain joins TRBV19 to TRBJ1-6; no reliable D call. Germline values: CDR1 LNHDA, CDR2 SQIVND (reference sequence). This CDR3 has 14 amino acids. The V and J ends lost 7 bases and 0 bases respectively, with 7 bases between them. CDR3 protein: CASKWSSYNSPLHF. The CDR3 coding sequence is TGTGCCAGTAAATGGAGCTCCTATAATTCACCCCTCCACTTT.

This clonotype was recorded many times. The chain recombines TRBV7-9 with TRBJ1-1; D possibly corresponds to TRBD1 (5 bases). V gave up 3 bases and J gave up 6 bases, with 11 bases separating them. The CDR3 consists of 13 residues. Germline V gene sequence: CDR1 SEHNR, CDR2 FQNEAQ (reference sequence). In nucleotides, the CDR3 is TGTGCCAGCAGCTTTAGGACAATTTCTGAAGCTTTCTTT. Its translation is CASSFRTISEAFF.

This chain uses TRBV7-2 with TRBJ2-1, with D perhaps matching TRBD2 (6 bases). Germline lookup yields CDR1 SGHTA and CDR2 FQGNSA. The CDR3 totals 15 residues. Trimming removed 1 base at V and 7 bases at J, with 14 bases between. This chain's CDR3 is CASSLEGSGKNEQFF. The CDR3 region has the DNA TGTGCCAGCAGCTTAGAGGGTAGCGGTAAAAATGAGCAGTTCTTC. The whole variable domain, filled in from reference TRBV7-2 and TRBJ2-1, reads GAGVSQSPSNKVTEKGKDVELRCDPISGHTALYWYRQSLGQGLEFLIYFQGNSAPDKSGLPSDRFSAERTGGSVSTLTIQRTQQEDSAVYLCASSLEGSGKNEQFFGPGTRLTVL.

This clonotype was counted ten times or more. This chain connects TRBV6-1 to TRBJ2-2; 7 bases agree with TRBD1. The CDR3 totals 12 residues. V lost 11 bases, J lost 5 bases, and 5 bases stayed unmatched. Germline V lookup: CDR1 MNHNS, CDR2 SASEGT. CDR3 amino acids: CAATGETGELFF. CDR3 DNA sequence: TGTGCCGCAACAGGGGAGACCGGGGAGCTGTTTTTT.

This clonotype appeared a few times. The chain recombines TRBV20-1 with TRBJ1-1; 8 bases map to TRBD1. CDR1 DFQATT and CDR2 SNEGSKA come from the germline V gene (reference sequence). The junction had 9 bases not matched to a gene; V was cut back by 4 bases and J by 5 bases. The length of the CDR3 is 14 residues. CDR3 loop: CSANLGQGRTEAFF. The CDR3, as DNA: TGCAGTGCTAACCTCGGACAGGGACGGACTGAAGCTTTCTTT.

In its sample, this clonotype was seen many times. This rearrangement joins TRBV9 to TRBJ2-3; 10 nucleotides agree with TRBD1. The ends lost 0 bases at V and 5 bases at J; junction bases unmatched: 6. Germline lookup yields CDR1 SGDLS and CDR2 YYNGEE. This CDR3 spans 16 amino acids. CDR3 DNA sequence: TGTGCCAGCAGCGTAGACGGGACAGGGGTCGGAGATACGCAGTATTTT. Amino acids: CASSVDGTGVGDTQYF.

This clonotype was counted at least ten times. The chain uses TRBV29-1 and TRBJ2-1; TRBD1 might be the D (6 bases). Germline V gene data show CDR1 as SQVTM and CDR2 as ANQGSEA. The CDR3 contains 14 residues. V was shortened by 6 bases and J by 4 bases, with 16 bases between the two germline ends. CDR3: CSVDSGPLYNEQFF. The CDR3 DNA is TGCAGCGTGGACAGCGGACCCCTATACAATGAGCAGTTCTTC.

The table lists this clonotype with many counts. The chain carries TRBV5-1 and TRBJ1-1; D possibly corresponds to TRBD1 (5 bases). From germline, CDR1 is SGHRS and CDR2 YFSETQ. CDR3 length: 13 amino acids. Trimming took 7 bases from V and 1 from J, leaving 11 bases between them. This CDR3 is CASRRGENTEAFF. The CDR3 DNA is TGCGCCAGCCGGCGGGGGGAGAACACTGAAGCTTTCTTT.

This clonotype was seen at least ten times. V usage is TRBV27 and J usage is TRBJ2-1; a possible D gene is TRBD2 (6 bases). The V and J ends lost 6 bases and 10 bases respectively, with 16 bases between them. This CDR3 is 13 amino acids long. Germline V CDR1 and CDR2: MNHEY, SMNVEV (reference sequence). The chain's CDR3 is CASRRGIGWEQFF. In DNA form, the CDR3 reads TGTGCCAGCAGGCGGGGCATTGGGTGGGAGCAGTTCTTC.

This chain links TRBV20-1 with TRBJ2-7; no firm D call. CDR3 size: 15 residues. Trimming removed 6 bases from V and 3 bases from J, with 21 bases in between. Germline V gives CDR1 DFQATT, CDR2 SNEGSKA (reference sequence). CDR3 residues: CSAARAAPLDYEQYF. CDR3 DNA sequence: TGCAGTGCAGCGCGCGCGGCCCCCCTTGACTACGAGCAGTACTTC.

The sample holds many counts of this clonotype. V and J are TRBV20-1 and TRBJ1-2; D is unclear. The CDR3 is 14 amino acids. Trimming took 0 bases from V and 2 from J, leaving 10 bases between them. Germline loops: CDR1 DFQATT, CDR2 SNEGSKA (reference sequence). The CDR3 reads CSARDMGRNYGYTF. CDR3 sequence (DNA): TGCAGTGCTAGAGATATGGGTCGGAACTATGGCTACACCTTC.

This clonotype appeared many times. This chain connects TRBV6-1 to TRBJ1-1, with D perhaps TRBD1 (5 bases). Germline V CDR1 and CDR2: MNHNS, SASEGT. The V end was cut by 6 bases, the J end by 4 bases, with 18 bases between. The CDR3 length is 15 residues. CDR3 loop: CASSDSTAAITEAFF. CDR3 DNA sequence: TGTGCCAGCAGCGACAGTACGGCGGCTATCACTGAAGCTTTCTTT.

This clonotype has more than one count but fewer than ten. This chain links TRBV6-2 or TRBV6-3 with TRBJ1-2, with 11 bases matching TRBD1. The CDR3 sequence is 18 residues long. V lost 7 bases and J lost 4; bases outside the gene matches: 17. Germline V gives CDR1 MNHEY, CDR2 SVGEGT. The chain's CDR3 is CASNYGGTGGAPAYGYTF. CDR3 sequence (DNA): TGTGCCAGCAACTACGGGGGGACAGGGGGAGCGCCGGCCTATGGCTACACCTTC.

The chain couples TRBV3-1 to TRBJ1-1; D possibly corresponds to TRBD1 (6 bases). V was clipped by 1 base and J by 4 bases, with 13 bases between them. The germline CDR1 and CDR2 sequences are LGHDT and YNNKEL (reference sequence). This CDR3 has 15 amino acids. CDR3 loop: CASSQAGGRGTEAFF. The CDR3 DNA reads TGTGCCAGCAGCCAAGCTGGGGGGCGAGGCACTGAAGCTTTCTTT.

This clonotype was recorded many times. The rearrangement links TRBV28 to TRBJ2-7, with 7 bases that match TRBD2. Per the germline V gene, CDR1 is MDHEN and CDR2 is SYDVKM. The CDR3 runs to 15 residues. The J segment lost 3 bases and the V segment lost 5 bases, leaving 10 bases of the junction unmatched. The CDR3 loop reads CASSRNHPGGYEQYF. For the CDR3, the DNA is TGTGCCAGCAGTCGAAATCACCCGGGGGGCTACGAGCAGTACTTC.

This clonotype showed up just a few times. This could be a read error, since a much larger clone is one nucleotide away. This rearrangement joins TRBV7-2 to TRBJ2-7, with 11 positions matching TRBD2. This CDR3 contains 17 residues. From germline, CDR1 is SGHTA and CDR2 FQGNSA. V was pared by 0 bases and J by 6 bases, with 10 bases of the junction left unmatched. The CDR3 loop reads CASSLAWLAGGSREQYF. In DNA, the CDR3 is TGTGCCAGCAGCTTAGCCTGGCTAGCGGGAGGTTCCCGCGAGCAGTACTTC. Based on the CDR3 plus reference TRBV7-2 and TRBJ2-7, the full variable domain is GAGVSQSPSNKVTEKGKDVELRCDPISGHTALYWYRQSLGQGLEFLIYFQGNSAPDKSGLPSDRFSAERTGGSVSTLTIQRTQQEDSAVYLCASSLAWLAGGSREQYFGPGTRLTVT.